This T cell receptor (beta chain) was captured by sequencing in a study of T cell repertoires in ileal Crohn's disease. At the level of the study: Patients had a median approximately 7.8-year disease duration, and approximately 35% were active smokers.

Patients were adults with ileal or ileocolonic Crohn's disease needing resection. Some clones are missing from TCRdb's copy, which holds only in-frame ones; the method was immunoSEQ multiplex PCR. This sample has roughly 11,000 clones, with under 80% found just once. Study outcomes and limitations: Clonal expansions were more frequent in active smokers than non-smokers at surgery.

Looked up from germline, CDR1 is MDHEN and CDR2 is SYDVKM. V was pared by 7 bases and J by 2 bases, with 8 bases of the junction left unmatched. The CDR3 totals 15 residues. In regard to this clone: Its antigen remains unknown.

The receptor was derived from an adult with Crohn's disease. The chain carries TRBV28 and TRBJ1-5; TRBD1 agrees at 7 bases. Input material: ileal tissue. Here the CDR3 reads CASTDWDSRNQPQHF. CDR3 nucleotide sequence: TGTGCCAGCACGGACTGGGACAGCCGCAATCAGCCCCAGCATTTT.